One and the same sample provided the 15 T cell receptor beta chains below, sequenced in a study of control samples from healthy donors and cancer patients. Here immunoSEQ multiplex PCR was the method, and the copy in TCRdb shows in-frame clones only, minus some. The sample contains about 170,000 clones, around 90% of which appear only once. Sequenced: blood. These receptors were taken from a man younger than 45 in good health.

This clone was seen more than once but under ten times. The chain has TRBV6-5 and TRBJ2-7, with D perhaps matching TRBD2 (6 bases). V was cut by 6 bases and J by 1 base, with 13 bases left in between. Germline V lookup: CDR1 MNHEY, CDR2 SVGAGI. The CDR3 sequence is 14 residues long. In DNA form, the CDR3 reads TGTGCCAGCAGCGCGGGACGCTATTCCTACGAGCAGTACTTC. This encodes CASSAGRYSYEQYF.

The chain combines TRBV14 with TRBJ2-2, with D perhaps being TRBD1 or TRBD2 (5 bases each). CDR1 is SGHDN and CDR2 is FVKESK in the germline V gene. The CDR3 sequence is 18 residues long. The V and J ends lost 0 bases and 9 bases respectively, with 23 bases between them. CDR3 sequence: CASSQDLPGTITDRELFF. In DNA form, the CDR3 reads TGTGCCAGCAGCCAAGATCTTCCCGGGACCATAACCGACCGGGAGCTGTTTTTT.

The gene calls are TRBV3-1 (or the pseudogene TRBV3-2) and TRBJ2-2; the match to TRBD1 covers 10 bases. Germline assignment: CDR1 LGHDT and CDR2 YNNKEL (reference sequence). With 4 bases clipped from V and 1 base from J, the junction kept 6 bases outside the gene matches. The CDR3 is 17 residues long. CDR3 sequence: CASSPRTGGWNTGELFF. DNA of the CDR3: TGTGCCAGCAGCCCTAGGACAGGGGGTTGGAACACCGGGGAGCTGTTTTTT.

The V gene is TRBV27, the J gene TRBJ2-7, with D unclear. The ends were cut back, 0 bases at V and 5 bases at J, with 8 bases in the middle. This CDR3 spans 13 amino acids. From germline, CDR1 is MNHEY and CDR2 SMNVEV (reference sequence). CDR3 coding DNA: TGTGCCAGCAGTTTATCCGAGGTCGACGAGCAGTACTTC. As protein: CASSLSEVDEQYF.

The chain joins TRBV19 to TRBJ1-1, with 7 bases identical to TRBD1. V gave up 4 bases and J gave up 3 bases; unmatched junction bases: 14. The CDR3 contains 17 residues. Germline assignment: CDR1 LNHDA and CDR2 SQIVND (reference sequence). CDR3 residues: CASSTQTGKRRDTEAFF. The CDR3 DNA reads as TGTGCCAGTAGTACCCAGACAGGGAAGAGGAGGGACACTGAAGCTTTCTTT.

A word on this clone: This specimen includes other DNA sequences encoding the same CDR3. The chain is built from TRBV12-3 or TRBV12-4 and TRBJ1-1, with D uncertain. V lost 6 bases, J lost 2 bases, and 10 bases lay in between. The CDR3 consists of 13 residues. The CDR3 loop is CASSPRVNTEAFF. CDR3 nucleotides: TGTGCCAGCAGCCCCCGGGTAAACACTGAAGCTTTCTTT.

Details on this clone: Distinct nucleotide sequences in the sample also encode this CDR3. The V call is TRBV7-3, the J call TRBJ2-7; D remains ambiguous. V lost 0 bases and J lost 0, with 6 bases in between. The CDR3 sequence is 14 residues long. CDR1 is SGHTA, CDR2 FQGTGA, per germline. The CDR3 sequence: CASSLTASSYEQYF. In nucleotides, the CDR3 is TGTGCCAGCAGCTTAACGGCGAGCTCCTACGAGCAGTACTTC.

This rearrangement joins TRBV30 to TRBJ2-5; D call uncertain. V was cut by 0 bases and J by 0 bases, with 11 bases left in between. This CDR3 comprises 15 residues. Germline CDR1 and CDR2: GTSNPN and SVGIG (reference sequence). Written as DNA, the CDR3 is TGTGCCTGGAGTGTTCGACACCAGTACCAAGAGACCCAGTACTTC. Amino acid sequence: CAWSVRHQYQETQYF.

The genes are TRBV6-5 and TRBJ2-1, with TRBD2 matching 7 bases. CDR3 length equals 13 residues. The V gene's germline CDR1 is MNHEY and CDR2 SVGAGI. The V segment lost 6 bases and the J segment 14 bases; nucleotides outside the gene matches: 13. In DNA form, the CDR3 reads TGTGCCAGCAGCCTGCGAACCGGGACTATAAAGTTCTTC. Translating gives CASSLRTGTIKFF.

The chain joins TRBV28 to TRBJ2-4; a weak D match, TRBD1 (6 bases). The V and J ends lost 2 bases and 0 bases respectively, with 11 bases between them. Germline CDR1 is MDHEN and CDR2 is SYDVKM. This CDR3 has 16 residues. CDR3 DNA sequence: TGTGCCAGCAGTTTACAGGGGCTTCTAGCCAAAAACATTCAGTACTTC. This gives the protein CASSLQGLLAKNIQYF. The variable domain in full, with the rest retrieved from reference TRBV28 and TRBJ2-4, is DVKVTQSSRYLVKRTGEKVFLECVQDMDHENMFWYRQDPGLGLRLIYFSYDVKMKEKGDIPEGYSVSREKKERFSLILESASTNQTSMYLCASSLQGLLAKNIQYFGAGTRLSVL.

The J gene is TRBJ1-1, the V gene TRBV3-1 (or the pseudogene TRBV3-2); maybe TRBD1 (5 bases). V gave up 7 bases and J gave up 3 bases, with 15 bases separating them. The CDR3 length is 14 residues. Germline assignment: CDR1 LGHDT and CDR2 YNNKEL (reference sequence). CDR3 sequence reads: CASTPVLGDTEAFF. DNA of the CDR3: TGTGCCAGCACCCCTGTGCTGGGGGACACTGAAGCTTTCTTT.

This rearrangement joins TRBV15 to TRBJ1-3; D call uncertain. Germline CDR1 is LNHNV and CDR2 is YYDKDF (reference sequence). This CDR3 contains 14 residues. Trimming removed 0 bases from V and 0 bases from J, with 3 bases in between. CDR3: CATSREYSGNTIYF. The CDR3 nucleotides read TGTGCCACCAGCAGAGAATACTCTGGAAACACCATATATTTT.

CDR3 nucleotides: TGTGCCAGCAGAACGGGACAGAACAATGAGCAGTTCTTC. Amino acid sequence: CASRTGQNNEQFF. The chain carries TRBV12-3 or TRBV12-4 and TRBJ2-1; TRBD1 matches at 7 bases. CDR3 length equals 13 residues. V was clipped by 6 bases and J by 5 bases; unmatched bases: 4.

This rearrangement joins TRBV20-1 to TRBJ2-4, with D uncertain. Trimming took off 3 bases at V and 2 bases at J, with 8 bases between the two ends. The CDR3 is 13 amino acids. The germline V gene has CDR1 DFQATT and CDR2 SNEGSKA (reference sequence). The CDR3 DNA reads as TGCAGTGCTAGTTCCAGTCCCAAAAACATTCAGTACTTC. Encoded protein: CSASSSPKNIQYF.

CDR3 DNA: TGTGCCAGCAGCTTGTTGGGGCGGACCTACGAGCAGTACTTC. As protein: CASSLLGRTYEQYF. The chain is built from TRBV7-9 and TRBJ2-7, with D maybe TRBD1 (5 bases). V lost 3 bases, J lost 2 bases, and 11 bases lay in between. Germline assignment: CDR1 SEHNR and CDR2 FQNEAQ (reference sequence). The CDR3 sequence is 14 residues long.